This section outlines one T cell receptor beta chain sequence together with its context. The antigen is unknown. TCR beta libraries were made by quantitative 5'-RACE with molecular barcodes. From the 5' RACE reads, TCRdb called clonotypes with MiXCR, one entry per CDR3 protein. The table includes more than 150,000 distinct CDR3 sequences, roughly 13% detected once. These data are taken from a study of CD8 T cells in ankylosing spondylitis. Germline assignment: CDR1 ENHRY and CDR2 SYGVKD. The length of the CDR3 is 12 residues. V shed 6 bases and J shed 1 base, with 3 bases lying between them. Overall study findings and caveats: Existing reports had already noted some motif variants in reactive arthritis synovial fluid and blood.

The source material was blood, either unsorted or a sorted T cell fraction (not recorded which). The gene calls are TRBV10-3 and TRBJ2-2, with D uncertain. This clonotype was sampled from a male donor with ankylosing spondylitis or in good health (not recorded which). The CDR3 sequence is CAIRGNTGELFF. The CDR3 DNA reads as TGTGCCATCAGGGGGAACACCGGGGAGCTGTTTTTT.